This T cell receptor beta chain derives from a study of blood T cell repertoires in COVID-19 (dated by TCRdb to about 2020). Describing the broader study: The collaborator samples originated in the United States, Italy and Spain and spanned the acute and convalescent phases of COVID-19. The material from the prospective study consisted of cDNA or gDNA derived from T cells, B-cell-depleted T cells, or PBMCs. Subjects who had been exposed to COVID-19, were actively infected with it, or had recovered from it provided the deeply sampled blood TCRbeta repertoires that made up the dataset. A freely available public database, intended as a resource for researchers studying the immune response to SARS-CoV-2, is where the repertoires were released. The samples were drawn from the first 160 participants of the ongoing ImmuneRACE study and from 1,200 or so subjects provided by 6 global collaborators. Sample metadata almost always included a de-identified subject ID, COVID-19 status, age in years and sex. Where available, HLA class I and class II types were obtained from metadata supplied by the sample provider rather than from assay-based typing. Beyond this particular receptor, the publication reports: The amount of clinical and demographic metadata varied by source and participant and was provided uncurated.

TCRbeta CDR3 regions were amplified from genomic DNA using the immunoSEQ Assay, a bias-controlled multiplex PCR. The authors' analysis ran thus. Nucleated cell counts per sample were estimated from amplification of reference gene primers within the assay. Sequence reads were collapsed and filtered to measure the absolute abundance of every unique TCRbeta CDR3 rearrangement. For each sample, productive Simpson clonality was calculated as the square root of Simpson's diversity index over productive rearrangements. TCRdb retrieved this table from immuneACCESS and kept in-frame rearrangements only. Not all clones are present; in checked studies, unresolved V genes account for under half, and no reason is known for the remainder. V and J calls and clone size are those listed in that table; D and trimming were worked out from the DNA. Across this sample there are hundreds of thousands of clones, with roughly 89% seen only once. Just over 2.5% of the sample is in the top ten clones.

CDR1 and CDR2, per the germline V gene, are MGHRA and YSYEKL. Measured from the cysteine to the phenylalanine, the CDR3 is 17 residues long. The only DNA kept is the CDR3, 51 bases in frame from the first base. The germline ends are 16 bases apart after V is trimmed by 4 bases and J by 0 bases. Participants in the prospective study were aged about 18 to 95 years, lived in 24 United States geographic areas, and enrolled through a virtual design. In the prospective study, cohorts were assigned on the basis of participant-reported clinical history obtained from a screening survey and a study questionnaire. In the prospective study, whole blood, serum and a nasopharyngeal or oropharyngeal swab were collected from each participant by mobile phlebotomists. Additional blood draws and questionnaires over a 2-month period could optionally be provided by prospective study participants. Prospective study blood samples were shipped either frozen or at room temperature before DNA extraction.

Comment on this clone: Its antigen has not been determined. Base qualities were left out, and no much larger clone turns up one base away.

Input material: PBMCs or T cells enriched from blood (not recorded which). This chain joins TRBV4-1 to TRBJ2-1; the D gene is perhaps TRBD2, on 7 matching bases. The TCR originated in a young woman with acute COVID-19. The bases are TGCGCCAGCAGCCGGGTAGGCGGGGGCAGCTCCTACAATGAGCAGTTCTTC. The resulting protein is CASSRVGGGSSYNEQFF.